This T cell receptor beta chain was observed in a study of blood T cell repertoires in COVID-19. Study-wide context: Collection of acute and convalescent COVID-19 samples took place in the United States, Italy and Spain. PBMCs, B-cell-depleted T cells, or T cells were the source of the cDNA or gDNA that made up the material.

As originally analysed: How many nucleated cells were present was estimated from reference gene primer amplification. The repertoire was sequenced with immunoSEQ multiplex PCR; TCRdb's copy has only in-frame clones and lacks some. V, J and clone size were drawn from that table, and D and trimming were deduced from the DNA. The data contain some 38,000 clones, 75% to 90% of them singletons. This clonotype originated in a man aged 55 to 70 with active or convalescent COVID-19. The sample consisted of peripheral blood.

Here the CDR3 DNA reads TGTGCCAGTAGTGCCGGACTTGGCACAGATACGCAGTATTTT. Protein sequence: CASSAGLGTDTQYF. The V and J genes are TRBV19 and TRBJ2-3; maybe TRBD2 (5 bases). CDR3 size: 14 residues. V gave up 5 bases and J gave up 1 base, with 10 bases separating them. CDR1 and CDR2 from the germline V gene are LNHDA and SQIVND (reference sequence).